The 18 T cell receptor beta chains reported below all come from one sample, sequenced in a study of T cell responses to AZD1222 COVID-19 vaccine. Data came from immunoSEQ multiplex PCR; TCRdb stores just in-frame clones and leaves some out. The sample lists around 71,000 clones; about 84% were seen once. The sample consisted of peripheral blood, taken on day 0 of AZD1222 vaccination. The receptors derive from an adult in good health.

V gene TRBV6-5 combines with J gene TRBJ2-3, with a weak D call TRBD1 (5 bases). Germline V CDR1 and CDR2: MNHEY, SVGAGI. V was pared by 0 bases and J by 3 bases, with 10 bases between. The CDR3 totals 15 residues. The DNA of the CDR3 is TGTGCCAGCAGTTACTCCGATTCAGGGACAGATACGCAGTATTTT. Translating gives CASSYSDSGTDTQYF.

This clone appeared a single time. The CDR3 sequence: CASSSGTANTGELFF. CDR3 sequence (DNA): TGTGCCAGCAGTTCCGGGACAGCGAACACCGGGGAGCTGTTTTTT. The chain carries TRBV28 and TRBJ2-2, with TRBD1 identical over 7 bases. Germline V gene sequence: CDR1 MDHEN, CDR2 SYDVKM. The CDR3 contains 15 residues. With 4 bases clipped from V and 0 bases from J, the junction kept 2 bases outside the gene matches.

The chain has TRBV3-1 (or the pseudogene TRBV3-2) and TRBJ2-5, with TRBD2 matching over 8 bases. The CDR3 runs 15 residues. J lost 6 bases, V lost 0 bases, and 6 bases had no gene match. Germline V gene lookup returns CDR1 LGHDT and CDR2 YNNKEL (reference sequence). CDR3 sequence reads: CASSQDTSGPKTQYF. In DNA form, the CDR3 reads TGTGCCAGCAGCCAAGATACTAGCGGCCCGAAGACCCAGTACTTC.

The rearrangement links TRBV5-8 to TRBJ2-1; 7 nucleotides match TRBD1. V was pared by 3 bases and J by 0 bases, with 0 bases of the junction left unmatched. This CDR3 is 14 amino acids long. Germline CDR1 reads SGHTS; CDR2 reads YDEGEE. Written as DNA, the CDR3 is TGTGCCAGCAGCTCAGGGGGCTCCTACAATGAGCAGTTCTTC. Translation: CASSSGGSYNEQFF.

CDR3 loop: CASSRPTSGTPLAKNIQYF. The CDR3, as DNA: TGTGCCAGCAGCCGACCGACTAGCGGGACTCCCCTAGCCAAAAACATTCAGTACTTC. The genes are TRBV7-8 and TRBJ2-4; 11 nucleotides align to TRBD2. The V segment lost 5 bases and the J segment 0 bases; nucleotides outside the gene matches: 12. The length of the CDR3 is 19 residues. Germline V gene sequence: CDR1 SGHVS, CDR2 FQNEAQ.

The chain combines TRBV4-1 with TRBJ1-4; TRBD1 aligns across 8 bases. The CDR3 has 17 residues. Germline CDR1 and CDR2: MGHRA and YSYEKL. V lost 4 bases to trimming and J lost 2 bases; unmatched junction nucleotides: 9. CDR3 DNA sequence: TGCGCCAGCAGCCCGACCGACAGGGGCACCACTAATGAAAAACTGTTTTTT. This codes for CASSPTDRGTTNEKLFF.

This clone was detected a few times. The chain joins TRBV5-6 to TRBJ1-2, with unresolved D. The germline V and J ends were trimmed by 0 bases and 5 bases, with 17 bases remaining between them. From germline, CDR1 is SGHDT and CDR2 YYEEEE. This CDR3 is built from 16 residues. The CDR3 protein is CASSLAVGSLGYGYTF. CDR3 in DNA: TGTGCCAGCAGCTTGGCGGTAGGTTCTCTCGGATATGGCTACACCTTC. The whole variable domain, filled in from reference TRBV5-6 and TRBJ1-2, reads DAGVTQSPTHLIKTRGQQVTLRCSPKSGHDTVSWYQQALGQGPQFIFQYYEEEERQRGNFPDRFSGHQFPNYSSELNVNALLLGDSALYLCASSLAVGSLGYGYTFGSGTRLTVV.

The chain is built from TRBV19 and TRBJ2-7, with 7 bases aligning to TRBD1. CDR3 length: 15 residues. With 4 bases clipped from V and 3 bases from J, the junction kept 9 bases outside the gene matches. The germline gives CDR1 LNHDA, CDR2 SQIVND (reference sequence). The CDR3 loop is CASSNRDSVLYEQYF. The CDR3 DNA reads as TGTGCCAGTAGTAACCGGGACAGCGTCCTCTACGAGCAGTACTTC.

This clone appeared a few times. J is TRBJ2-2 and V is TRBV24-1; a weak D match, TRBD2 (6 bases). V was shortened by 4 bases and J by 4 bases, with 15 bases between the two germline ends. The CDR3 is 16 residues long. Germline V gene data show CDR1 as KGHDR and CDR2 as SFDVKD. The CDR3 region is CATSEPTSRGTGELFF. CDR3 in DNA: TGTGCCACCAGTGAACCTACTAGCAGAGGCACCGGGGAGCTGTTTTTT.

CDR3 nucleotides: TGTGCCAGCAGTTTATTGCGAGGGACAGGGCAAGAGACCCAGTACTTC. Protein sequence: CASSLLRGTGQETQYF. The chain recombines TRBV27 with TRBJ2-5, with 9 bases matching TRBD1. Unmatched junction bases numbered 5, after V lost 1 base and J lost 2 bases. This CDR3 is 16 amino acids long. Germline-derived CDR1 and CDR2 are MNHEY and SMNVEV (reference sequence).

The rearrangement links TRBV7-2 to TRBJ2-5, with 9 bases matching TRBD2. Trimming removed 3 bases from V and 6 bases from J; junction bases left unmatched: 8. The CDR3 runs to 15 residues. Germline loops: CDR1 SGHTA, CDR2 FQGNSA. For the CDR3, the DNA is TGTGCCAGCAGCTTCGACGGGACTAGCTTGAAGACCCAGTACTTC. It codes for CASSFDGTSLKTQYF.

The chain recombines TRBV6-1 with TRBJ2-3; D not resolved. CDR3 length equals 15 residues. Germline CDR1 is MNHNS and CDR2 is SASEGT. The V gene lost 3 bases and the J gene lost 2 bases, with 12 bases spanning the gap. CDR3 loop: CASSDRDSDTDTQYF. DNA for the CDR3: TGTGCCAGCAGTGATCGTGACTCAGACACAGATACGCAGTATTTT.

This clone was seen only once. The gene calls are TRBV30 and TRBJ1-1; D unresolved. CDR3 size: 13 residues. Per germline, CDR1 GTSNPN and CDR2 SVGIG (reference sequence). V was shortened by 4 bases and J by 3 bases, with 12 bases between the two germline ends. The CDR3 loop reads CAWNLNQDTEAFF. The CDR3 coding sequence is TGTGCCTGGAACTTGAATCAGGACACTGAAGCTTTCTTT.

The chain carries TRBV20-1 and TRBJ2-1; D is unresolved. Trimming left V 3 bases short and J 10 bases short, with 4 bases between. This CDR3 is built from 9 residues. CDR1 is DFQATT, CDR2 SNEGSKA, per germline (reference sequence). The CDR3 protein is CSASPEQFF. Written as DNA, the CDR3 is TGCAGTGCTAGTCCCGAGCAGTTCTTC.

This clone was seen only a few times. The chain joins TRBV19 to TRBJ2-1; 8 nucleotides match TRBD1. This CDR3 has 15 amino acids. V gave up 7 bases and J gave up 1 base; unmatched junction bases: 6. Germline V gene lookup returns CDR1 LNHDA and CDR2 SQIVND (reference sequence). CDR3 bases: TGTGCCAGTACCACTCAGGGGGCATCCTACAATGAGCAGTTCTTC. Its translation is CASTTQGASYNEQFF.

The chain links TRBV6-2 or TRBV6-3 to TRBJ2-2; D call uncertain. CDR3 length: 14 residues. Deletions cut 0 bases from V and 2 bases from J, with 4 bases between. Germline V gene data show CDR1 as MNHEY and CDR2 as SVGEGT. DNA of the CDR3: TGTGCCAGCAGTTACTCACCCAACACCGGGGAGCTGTTTTTT. Translation: CASSYSPNTGELFF.

The rearrangement links TRBV14 to TRBJ1-6; D might be TRBD1 (5 bases). The ends were cut back, 5 bases at V and 13 bases at J, with 12 bases in the middle. Germline-derived CDR1 and CDR2 are SGHDN and FVKESK. This CDR3 contains 12 residues. CDR3 bases: TGTGCCAGCAGCTATACTCAGGGTCCCCTCCACTTT. Amino acid sequence: CASSYTQGPLHF.

The chain employs TRBV7-9 and TRBJ1-1; D is perhaps TRBD1 (5 bases). The CDR3 is 14 amino acids. The V end was cut by 0 bases, the J end by 1 base, with 6 bases between. Germline CDR1 and CDR2: SEHNR and FQNEAQ (reference sequence). The CDR3 region has the DNA TGTGCCAGCAGCTTAGCTAGGGGGAACACTGAAGCTTTCTTT. Translating gives CASSLARGNTEAFF.